Listed below are T cell receptor beta chains from one sample, sequenced in a study of blood T cell repertoires in COVID-19. Clones were sequenced by immunoSEQ multiplex PCR, and TCRdb holds only the in-frame ones, with some missing. The sample yields 300,000 to 350,000 clones, approximately 91% seen once. Specimen: PBMCs or T cells enriched from blood (not recorded which). Receptors originate from a woman in her 30s who had been exposed to COVID-19. Each CDR3 is given with its conserved first and last residue. A D gene is named only where the DNA matches it firmly. Expanded clones are given a class, and other clones once, few, many or no size at all.

-,TRBJ1-4,TRBV6-1,-,CASSEVGTFPEKLFF,TGTGCCAGCAGTGAAGTGGGGACTTTTCCTGAAAAACTGTTTTTT
-,TRBJ2-1,TRBV11-3,-,CASSLGTTPLNEQFF,TGTGCCAGCAGCTTAGGGACTACACCCTTGAATGAGCAGTTCTTC
-,TRBJ1-5,TRBV11-2,-,CASSPGAGVQPQHF,TGTGCCAGCAGCCCAGGGGCTGGCGTTCAGCCCCAGCATTTT
TRBD1,TRBJ2-5,TRBV28,-,CASSTRQGLVGTQYF,TGTGCCAGCAGTACACGACAGGGTTTGGTGGGGACCCAGTACTTC
-,TRBJ2-5,TRBV9,-,CASSAPGIQETQYF,TGTGCCAGCAGCGCGCCAGGGATACAAGAGACCCAGTACTTC
-,TRBJ1-5,TRBV10-1,-,CASSESKICPGRMNQPQHF,TGCGCCAGCAGTGAGTCGAAAATTTGTCCAGGTCGAATGAATCAGCCCCAGCATTTT
-,TRBJ1-1,TRBV5-6,-,CASSLWYRANTEAFF,TGTGCCAGCAGTTTGTGGTACAGGGCGAACACTGAAGCTTTCTTT
-,TRBJ2-5,TRBV4-1,-,CASSQDHEYQETQYF,TGCGCCAGCAGCCAAGATCACGAGTACCAAGAGACCCAGTACTTC
-,TRBJ1-2,TRBV25-1,-,CASSRGGLGSYTF,TGTGCCAGCAGTAGGGGAGGGTTAGGGAGTTACACCTTC
-,TRBJ1-1,TRBV6-5,-,CASTRQANTEAFF,TGTGCCAGCACCCGACAGGCCAACACTGAAGCTTTCTTT
-,TRBJ1-6,TRBV10-1,-,CASSESTLQGDYNSPLHF,TGCGCCAGCAGTGAGTCGACTCTACAAGGCGATTATAATTCACCCCTCCACTTT
TRBD2,TRBJ2-7,TRBV7-9,-,CASTQGSGYYEQYF,TGTGCCAGCACCCAGGGTAGCGGGTACTACGAGCAGTACTTC
TRBD1,TRBJ1-6,TRBV5-6,-,CASSPGQGYSPLHF,TGTGCCAGCAGCCCGGGACAGGGATATTCACCCCTCCACTTT
TRBD2,TRBJ2-5,TRBV4-1,-,CASSPGVAGGRSGETQYF,TGCGCCAGCAGCCCCGGGGTAGCGGGGGGCAGGTCAGGCGAGACCCAGTACTTC
-,TRBJ1-4,TRBV19,-,CASSIGQAQATNEKLFF,TGTGCCAGTAGTATAGGCCAGGCCCAAGCAACTAATGAAAAACTGTTTTTT
TRBD1,TRBJ1-2,TRBV2,-,CATGQGAYGYTF,TGTGCCACCGGACAGGGGGCGTATGGCTACACCTTC
-,TRBJ1-2,TRBV19,-,CASSIDGIGGFYGYTF,TGTGCCAGTAGTATAGACGGCATAGGGGGTTTCTATGGCTACACCTTC
-,TRBJ1-1,TRBV7-9,-,CASNYGPLGGQEAFF,TGTGCCAGCAACTATGGCCCCCTCGGCGGGCAGGAAGCTTTCTTT
TRBD2,TRBJ2-1,TRBV6-2/TRBV6-3,-,CASSYPTSGEQFF,TGTGCCAGCAGTTACCCGACTAGCGGGGAGCAGTTCTTC
-,TRBJ1-4,TRBV4-1,-,CASSPQPYRVRNEKLFF,TGCGCCAGCAGCCCCCAGCCATACAGGGTCAGAAATGAAAAACTGTTTTTT
-,TRBJ2-7,TRBV7-9,-,CASSLTRDSSYEQYF,TGTGCCAGCAGCTTGACTAGGGATAGCTCCTACGAGCAGTACTTC
-,TRBJ2-7,TRBV7-3,-,CASSLGHSGNEQYF,TGTGCCAGCAGCTTAGGGCATAGTGGCAACGAGCAGTACTTC
-,TRBJ1-2,TRBV28,-,CASGQGLQNYGYTF,TGTGCCAGCGGCCAGGGTTTGCAAAACTATGGCTACACCTTC
TRBD1,TRBJ1-2,TRBV4-1,-,CASSHIIPGTGIKYF,TGCGCCAGCAGCCACATTATCCCCGGGACAGGGATTAAGTACTTC
-,TRBJ2-2,TRBV14,-,CASSQDIRTANTGELFF,TGTGCCAGCAGCCAAGATATACGGACTGCGAACACCGGGGAGCTGTTTTTT
TRBD1,TRBJ1-1,TRBV7-2,once,CASSFRGQGATEAFF,TGTGCCAGCAGCTTTAGGGGCCAGGGGGCAACTGAAGCTTTCTTT
-,TRBJ2-2,TRBV5-1,-,CASSSGGTGELFF,TGCGCCAGCAGCTCCGGCGGCACCGGGGAGCTGTTTTTT
-,TRBJ2-7,TRBV7-2,once,CASSLGSSAPTYEQYF,TGTGCCAGCAGCTTGGGTTCTAGCGCACCAACCTACGAGCAGTACTTC
-,TRBJ1-2,TRBV20-1,-,CSATDSNYGYTF,TGCAGTGCTACTGACAGTAACTATGGCTACACCTTC
-,TRBJ2-3,TRBV7-2,once,CASSLAVAVSTDTQYF,TGTGCCAGCAGCTTAGCAGTCGCGGTAAGCACAGATACGCAGTATTTT
TRBD1,TRBJ1-1,TRBV4-3,-,CASSQVWTGGTEAFF,TGCGCCAGCAGCCAAGTCTGGACAGGGGGCACTGAAGCTTTCTTT
TRBD1,TRBJ1-2,TRBV5-4,once,CASSLGTGGRYGYTF,TGTGCCAGCAGCTTGGGGACAGGGGGAAGGTATGGCTACACCTTC
TRBD1,TRBJ1-2,TRBV9,-,CASSERDRGDGYTF,TGTGCCAGCAGCGAACGGGACAGGGGTGATGGCTACACCTTC
TRBD1,TRBJ1-4,TRBV4-1,-,CASSLRGQAANEKLFF,TGCGCCAGCAGCCTCAGAGGACAGGCGGCTAATGAAAAACTGTTTTTT
-,TRBJ2-5,TRBV5-1,-,CASSLRGNLQETQYF,TGCGCCAGCAGCTTGAGGGGGAACCTACAAGAGACCCAGTACTTC
-,TRBJ1-3,TRBV6-5,-,CASSTTGLSGNTIYF,TGTGCCAGCAGTACCACAGGGCTCTCTGGAAACACCATATATTTT
-,TRBJ2-5,TRBV19,-,CASRRIQAGTQYF,TGTGCCAGTAGGAGGATACAGGCAGGGACCCAGTACTTC
TRBD1,TRBJ1-1,TRBV11-3,-,CASSQGRDTEAFF,TGTGCCAGCTCACAGGGGCGAGACACTGAAGCTTTCTTT
TRBD2,TRBJ2-1,TRBV7-3,-,CASSLTTSFYNEQFF,TGTGCCAGCAGCTTAACGACTAGCTTCTACAATGAGCAGTTCTTC
TRBD1,TRBJ2-7,TRBV6-5,-,CASSQYRGYEQYF,TGTGCCAGCAGTCAATACAGGGGTTACGAGCAGTACTTC
-,TRBJ1-3,TRBV2,-,CAIPGGGNTIYF,TGTGCCATCCCGGGGGGTGGAAACACCATATATTTT
TRBD1,TRBJ1-5,TRBV10-3,-,CAISEGGQGLNQPQHF,TGTGCCATCAGTGAGGGCGGACAGGGATTAAATCAGCCCCAGCATTTT
TRBD1,TRBJ2-1,TRBV4-2,-,CASSHRTGDEQFF,TGTGCCAGCAGCCACCGGACAGGGGATGAGCAGTTCTTC
TRBD2,TRBJ2-5,TRBV11-2,-,CASSLELAGWLEETQYF,TGTGCCAGCAGCTTAGAGTTAGCGGGGTGGCTTGAGGAGACCCAGTACTTC
TRBD2,TRBJ2-5,TRBV19,-,CASSIGSSGQETQYF,TGTGCCAGTAGTATAGGGTCTAGCGGACAAGAGACCCAGTACTTC
-,TRBJ2-1,TRBV20-1,-,CSAQREAAQFF,TGCAGTGCCCAGAGGGAAGCGGCGCAGTTCTTC
-,TRBJ1-2,TRBV5-4,-,CASSFRGALHGYTF,TGTGCCAGCAGCTTTCGGGGGGCGTTGCATGGCTACACCTTC
-,TRBJ1-1,TRBV7-6,-,CASSLGQNTEAFF,TGTGCCAGCAGCTTGGGACAGAACACTGAAGCTTTCTTT
-,TRBJ2-2,TRBV11-3,-,CASSPGLHTGELFF,TGTGCCAGCAGCCCCGGACTACACACCGGGGAGCTGTTTTTT
TRBD1,TRBJ1-5,TRBV5-8,-,CASSSGQYGNQPQHF,TGTGCCAGCAGCTCGGGACAGTATGGCAATCAGCCCCAGCATTTT
-,TRBJ2-2,TRBV10-3,-,CAISEIGLAVTGELFF,TGTGCCATCAGTGAGATCGGGTTAGCGGTCACCGGGGAGCTGTTTTTT
TRBD2,TRBJ2-1,TRBV30,-,CAWAGLAGINEQFF,TGTGCCTGGGCGGGACTAGCGGGGATCAATGAGCAGTTCTTC
TRBD1,TRBJ1-3,TRBV10-3,-,CAISEYDRAGNTIYF,TGTGCCATCAGTGAGTACGACAGGGCTGGAAACACCATATATTTT
TRBD1,TRBJ1-5,TRBV24-1,-,CATSDTGVQPQHF,TGTGCCACCAGTGATACAGGGGTACAGCCCCAGCATTTT
-,TRBJ2-2,TRBV18,-,CASSTTVANTGELFF,TGTGCCAGCTCAACGACAGTAGCGAACACCGGGGAGCTGTTTTTT
TRBD1,TRBJ1-5,TRBV2,-,CASSAQGRNQPQHF,TGTGCCAGCAGCGCACAGGGGAGGAATCAGCCCCAGCATTTT
TRBD1,TRBJ1-3,TRBV9,-,CASSAQGATRGNTIYF,TGTGCCAGCAGCGCCCAGGGGGCGACAAGGGGAAACACCATATATTTT